The 16 T cell receptor beta chains in this list originate from one sample, sequenced in a study of neurological immune-mediated disorders. The time point here: longitudinal time-point 3. A single record per CDR3 protein comes from TCRdb applying MiXCR to the 5' RACE reads. In the table there are 95,000 to 110,000 distinct CDR3 sequences, 9.5% to 14% of which are singletons. The sample was PBMCs. The receptors stem from a female donor with HTLV-1-associated myelopathy (HAM/TSP).

This clonotype was detected many times. This chain links TRBV28 with TRBJ1-3, with D maybe TRBD1 (6 bases). Trimming removed 4 bases at V and 0 bases at J, with 10 bases between. From germline, CDR1 is MDHEN and CDR2 SYDVKM. The CDR3 sequence is 15 residues long. CDR3 residues: CASSSADSSGNTIYF. CDR3 in DNA: TGTGCCAGCAGTTCCGCGGACAGCTCTGGAAACACCATATATTTT.

This clonotype was counted ten times or more. This chain uses TRBV7-9 with TRBJ2-2; D unresolved. The V end was cut by 3 bases, the J end by 5 bases, with 4 bases between. Germline values: CDR1 SEHNR, CDR2 FQNEAQ (reference sequence). This CDR3 comprises 12 residues. DNA of the CDR3: TGTGCCAGCAGCTTGGGAACCGGGGAGCTGTTTTTT. The encoded protein is CASSLGTGELFF.

This clonotype was seen more than once but under ten times. The chain has TRBV5-6 and TRBJ2-7; D is undetermined. This CDR3 has 14 amino acids. Germline lookup yields CDR1 SGHDT and CDR2 YYEEEE. The V gene lost 0 bases and the J gene lost 3 bases, with 10 bases spanning the gap. Here the CDR3 DNA reads TGTGCCAGCAGCTTGGGGACGGATATCTACGAGCAGTACTTC. Translated, it gives CASSLGTDIYEQYF.

The rearrangement joins TRBV5-1 to TRBJ2-1; 8 positions agree with TRBD1. The J call may be in error: the DNA end matches TRBJ2-7 better. Per the germline V gene, CDR1 is SGHRS and CDR2 is YFSETQ. CDR3 length: 15 amino acids. The CDR3 DNA follows: TGCGCCAGCAGCTTGACAGGGGGGCGGTACGATGAGCAGTACTTC. It yields the protein CASSLTGGRYDEQYF.

This clonotype was seen at least ten times. The chain couples TRBV20-1 to TRBJ1-4, with 9 bases aligning to TRBD1. Germline CDR1 and CDR2: DFQATT and SNEGSKA (reference sequence). The CDR3 contains 17 residues. Losses at the gene ends were 5 bases for V and 6 bases for J; bases not matched to a gene: 16. The CDR3 coding sequence is TGCAGTGCTCTCCAAGACAGGGGGTTTGAGTTTTATGAAAAACTGTTTTTT. It yields the protein CSALQDRGFEFYEKLFF.

This clonotype appeared many times. The rearrangement joins TRBV4-1 to TRBJ2-4, with D possibly matching TRBD1 (6 bases). Trimming left V 4 bases short and J 5 bases short, with 18 bases between. Germline V gene sequence: CDR1 MGHRA, CDR2 YSYEKL. The CDR3 has 16 amino acids. The DNA of the CDR3 is TGCGCCAGCAGCCCTGGAGGCAGGGGAAAGGAAAACATTCAGTACTTC. This translates into CASSPGGRGKENIQYF.

For this clonotype: A much more abundant neighbour one base away suggests this may be a read error. V gene TRBV12-3 or TRBV12-4 combines with J gene TRBJ2-5; D is uncertain. The CDR3 spans 12 residues. The CDR3 nucleotides read TGTTCCAGCAAACACAGATCGGAGACCCAGTACTTC. Translating it yields CSSKHRSETQYF.

This clonotype was picked up many times. V gene TRBV7-9 combines with J gene TRBJ2-3; D not certain. Trimming shortened V by 8 bases and J by 3 bases, and 9 bases separated the two germline ends. CDR1 is SEHNR and CDR2 is FQNEAQ in the germline V gene (reference sequence). This CDR3 comprises 12 residues. CDR3 bases: TGTGCCAGCTGTTTGGCGACAGATACGCAGTATTTT. It codes for CASCLATDTQYF.

This clonotype was detected many times. This chain connects TRBV5-1 to TRBJ2-7, with 7 nucleotides matching TRBD1. The CDR3 loop spans 13 amino acids. Germline lookup yields CDR1 SGHRS and CDR2 YFSETQ. The J segment lost 3 bases and the V segment lost 7 bases, leaving 7 bases of the junction unmatched. The CDR3 DNA reads TGCGCCAGCGGCCGGGACAGTGACTACGAGCAGTACTTC. It encodes CASGRDSDYEQYF. Full variable domain (remainder filled in from reference TRBV5-1 and TRBJ2-7): KAGVTQTPRYLIKTRGQQVTLSCSPISGHRSVSWYQQTPGQGLQFLFEYFSETQRNKGNFPGRFSGRQFSNSRSEMNVSTLELGDSALYLCASGRDSDYEQYFGPGTRLTVT.

In this sample, this clonotype turned up many times. The rearrangement joins TRBV20-1 to TRBJ2-3, with no clear D. Trimming removed 7 bases from V and 0 bases from J, with 14 bases in between. Germline V gene lookup returns CDR1 DFQATT and CDR2 SNEGSKA (reference sequence). This CDR3 has 14 amino acids. CDR3 protein: CSVPAKGSTDTQYF. CDR3 DNA: TGCAGTGTCCCGGCGAAGGGAAGCACAGATACGCAGTATTTT.

The sample holds many counts of this clonotype. This chain joins TRBV18 and TRBJ2-4; D is unresolved. This CDR3 is 11 amino acids long. V dropped 5 bases and J dropped 1 base, with 0 bases sitting between them. Germline loops: CDR1 KGHSH, CDR2 LQKENI. The CDR3 region is CASSAKNIQYF. DNA for the CDR3: TGTGCCAGCTCAGCCAAAAACATTCAGTACTTC.

For this clonotype: At one boundary the junction diverges from the germline segment, which might be a read error. The chain links TRBV5-1 to TRBJ2-6; D call uncertain. The CDR3 extends over 15 amino acids. From germline, CDR1 is SGHRS and CDR2 YFSETQ. Here the CDR3 DNA reads TGCGCCAGCAGCTTGGACGGCTCTGGGACCAACGTCCTGACTTTC. Translated, it gives CASSLDGSGTNVLTF. The whole variable domain, filled in from reference TRBV5-1 and TRBJ2-6, reads KAGVTQTPRYLIKTRGQQVTLSCSPISGHRSVSWYQQTPGQGLQFLFEYFSETQRNKGNFPGRFSGRQFSNSRSEMNVSTLELGDSALYLCASSLDGSGTNVLTFGAGSRLTVL.

This clonotype was detected ten times or more. V gene TRBV5-1 combines with J gene TRBJ1-1; D remains unclear. CDR3 length equals 14 residues. CDR1 and CDR2 (germline): SGHRS, YFSETQ. The germline V and J ends were trimmed by 4 bases and 6 bases, with 16 bases remaining between them. The DNA for the CDR3 is TGCGCCAGCAGCCTGGAAGGAGGAGGCGCTGAAGCTTTCTTT. Encoded protein: CASSLEGGGAEAFF. The variable domain in full, with the rest retrieved from reference TRBV5-1 and TRBJ1-1, is KAGVTQTPRYLIKTRGQQVTLSCSPISGHRSVSWYQQTPGQGLQFLFEYFSETQRNKGNFPGRFSGRQFSNSRSEMNVSTLELGDSALYLCASSLEGGGAEAFFGQGTRLTVV.

This clonotype was recorded many times. The genes are TRBV5-1 and TRBJ1-1; D remains ambiguous. The CDR3 length is 15 residues. In germline, CDR1 is SGHRS, CDR2 YFSETQ. The V gene lost 4 bases and the J gene lost 4 bases, with 17 bases spanning the gap. DNA for the CDR3: TGCGCCAGCAGCCACGAGACGGAGTCGGGCACTGAAGCTTTCTTT. Translating it yields CASSHETESGTEAFF.

In this sample, this clonotype turned up many times. This chain uses TRBV7-9 with TRBJ2-7; D not resolved. Looked up from germline, CDR1 is SEHNR and CDR2 is FQNEAQ (reference sequence). CDR3 length: 11 amino acids. The germline V and J ends were trimmed by 1 base and 4 bases, with 2 bases remaining between them. The CDR3 DNA is TGTGCCAGCAGCTTAGAATACGAGCAGTACTTC. Its protein product is CASSLEYEQYF.

This clonotype was observed at least ten times. CDR3 loop: CASSSDRGKLNTEAFF. Written as DNA, the CDR3 is TGCGCCAGCAGCTCGGACAGGGGAAAACTGAACACTGAAGCTTTCTTT. This sequence joins TRBV5-1 and TRBJ1-1; 9 positions match TRBD1. The CDR3 totals 16 residues. V lost 3 bases, J lost 0 bases, and 6 bases stayed unmatched. The V gene's germline CDR1 is SGHRS and CDR2 YFSETQ.